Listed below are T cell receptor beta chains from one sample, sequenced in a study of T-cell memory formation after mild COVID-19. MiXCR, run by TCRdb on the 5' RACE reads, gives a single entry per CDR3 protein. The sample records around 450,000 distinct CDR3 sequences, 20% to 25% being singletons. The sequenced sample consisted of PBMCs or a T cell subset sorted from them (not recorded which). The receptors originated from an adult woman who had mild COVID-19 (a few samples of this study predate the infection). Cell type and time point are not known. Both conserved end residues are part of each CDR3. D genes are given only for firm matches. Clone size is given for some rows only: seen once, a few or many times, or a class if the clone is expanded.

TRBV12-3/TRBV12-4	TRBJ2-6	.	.	CASRPDRLAWPSGANVLTF	TGTGCCAGCAGGCCCGACAGGTTAGCGTGGCCCTCTGGGGCCAACGTCCTGACTTTC
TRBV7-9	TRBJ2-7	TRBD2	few	CASSSPGLVSYEQYF	TGTGCCAGCAGCTCGCCGGGACTAGTTTCTTACGAGCAGTACTTC
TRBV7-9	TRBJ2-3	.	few	CASSLMGSDRGTDTQYF	TGTGCCAGCAGCTTAATGGGGTCCGACAGAGGCACAGATACGCAGTATTTT
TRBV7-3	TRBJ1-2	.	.	CASSPTGTYGYTF	TGTGCCAGCAGCCCTACCGGGACGTATGGCTACACCTTC
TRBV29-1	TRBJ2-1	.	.	CSVGRASTVGIYNEQFF	TGCAGCGTTGGACGAGCTAGCACTGTGGGCATCTACAATGAGCAGTTCTTC
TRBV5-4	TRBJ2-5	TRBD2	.	CAGTSGSGGPGETQYF	TGTGCCGGAACCTCAGGTAGCGGGGGCCCGGGGGAGACCCAGTACTTC
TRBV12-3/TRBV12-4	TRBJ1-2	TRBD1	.	CASSSTGGLYGYTF	TGTGCCAGCAGCTCGACAGGGGGACTCTATGGCTACACCTTC
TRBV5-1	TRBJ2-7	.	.	CASSSGSSRGTYEQYF	TGCGCCAGCAGCTCGGGGTCGTCACGGGGTACCTACGAGCAGTACTTC
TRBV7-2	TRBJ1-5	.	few	CASSFQADQPQHF	TGTGCCAGCAGCTTTCAGGCTGATCAGCCCCAGCATTTT
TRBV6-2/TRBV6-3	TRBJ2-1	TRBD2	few	CASSYRLAGVNEQFF	TGTGCCAGCAGTTATAGACTAGCGGGAGTCAATGAGCAGTTCTTC
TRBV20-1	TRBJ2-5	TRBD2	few	CSARDLASGGVETQYF	TGCAGTGCTAGAGATTTGGCCAGCGGGGGGGTTGAGACCCAGTACTTC
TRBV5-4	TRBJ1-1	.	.	CASSKPGSRNTEAFF	TGTGCCAGCAGCAAGCCAGGGTCAAGGAACACTGAAGCTTTCTTT
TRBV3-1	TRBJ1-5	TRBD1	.	CASSQGGTGGLNQPQHF	TGTGCCAGCAGCCAAGGCGGGACAGGGGGTCTCAATCAGCCCCAGCATTTT
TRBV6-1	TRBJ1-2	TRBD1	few	CASSPDRGNGYTF	TGTGCCAGCAGCCCGGACAGGGGAAATGGCTACACCTTC
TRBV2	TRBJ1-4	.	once	CASTRTVKLFF	TGTGCCAGCACCAGGACGGTCAAACTGTTTTTT
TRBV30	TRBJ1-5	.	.	CARRDRVVNQPQHF	TGTGCCCGGAGAGACCGGGTAGTCAATCAGCCCCAGCATTTT
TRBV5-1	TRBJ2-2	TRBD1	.	CASSLDHRGTTGELFF	TGCGCCAGCAGCTTGGACCACAGGGGTACCACCGGGGAGCTGTTTTTT
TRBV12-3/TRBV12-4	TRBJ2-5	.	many	CASSISDRIQETQYF	TGTGCCAGCAGCATTTCCGACAGAATCCAAGAGACCCAGTACTTC
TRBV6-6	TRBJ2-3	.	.	CASSYGRTVFTDTQYF	TGTGCCAGCAGTTACGGGCGCACAGTTTTCACAGATACGCAGTATTTT
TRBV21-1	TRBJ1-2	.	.	CASQGQGVVGYTF	TGTGCCAGCCAGGGACAGGGGGTGGTTGGCTACACCTTC
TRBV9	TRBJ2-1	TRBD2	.	CASSVVSGGDNEQFF	TGTGCCAGCAGCGTAGTTAGCGGGGGGGACAATGAGCAGTTCTTC
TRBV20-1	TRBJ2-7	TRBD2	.	CSATLLAGGEQYF	TGCAGTGCTACCTTACTAGCGGGGGGCGAGCAGTACTTC
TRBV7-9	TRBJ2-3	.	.	CASSLVLGDSSTDTQYF	TGTGCCAGCAGCTTAGTGTTGGGGGACTCTAGCACAGATACGCAGTATTTT